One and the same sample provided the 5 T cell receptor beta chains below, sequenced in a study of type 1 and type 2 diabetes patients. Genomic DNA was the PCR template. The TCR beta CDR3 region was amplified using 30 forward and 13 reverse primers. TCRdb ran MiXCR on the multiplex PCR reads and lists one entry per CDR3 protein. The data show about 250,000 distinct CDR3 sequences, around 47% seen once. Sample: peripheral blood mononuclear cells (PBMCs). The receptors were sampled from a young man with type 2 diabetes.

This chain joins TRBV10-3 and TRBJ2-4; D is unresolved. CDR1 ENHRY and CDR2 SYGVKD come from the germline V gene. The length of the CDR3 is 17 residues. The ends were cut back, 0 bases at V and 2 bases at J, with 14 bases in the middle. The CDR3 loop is CAISESLSEQTKNIQYF. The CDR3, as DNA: TGTGCCATCAGTGAGTCGTTGAGTGAACAGACCAAAAACATTCAGTACTTC.

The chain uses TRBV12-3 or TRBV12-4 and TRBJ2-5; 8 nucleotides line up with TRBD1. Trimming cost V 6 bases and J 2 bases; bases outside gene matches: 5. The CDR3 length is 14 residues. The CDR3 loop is CASSQWDRQETQYF. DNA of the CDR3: TGTGCCAGCAGCCAATGGGACAGGCAAGAGACCCAGTACTTC.

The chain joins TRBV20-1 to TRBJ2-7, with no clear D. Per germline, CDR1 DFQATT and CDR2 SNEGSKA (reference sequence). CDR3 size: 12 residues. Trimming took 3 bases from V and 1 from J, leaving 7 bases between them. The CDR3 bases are TGCAGTGCTAGGAAGGGTTCCTACGAGCAGTACTTC. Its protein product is CSARKGSYEQYF.

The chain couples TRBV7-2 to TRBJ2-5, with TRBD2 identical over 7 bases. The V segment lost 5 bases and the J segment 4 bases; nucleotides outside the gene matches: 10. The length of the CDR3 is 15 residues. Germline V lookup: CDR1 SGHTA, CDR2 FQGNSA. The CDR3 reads CASSTDGGIGETQYF. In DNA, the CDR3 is TGTGCCAGCAGCACCGACGGGGGGATTGGAGAGACCCAGTACTTC. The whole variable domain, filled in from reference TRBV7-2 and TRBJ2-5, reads GAGVSQSPSNKVTEKGKDVELRCDPISGHTALYWYRQSLGQGLEFLIYFQGNSAPDKSGLPSDRFSAERTGGSVSTLTIQRTQQEDSAVYLCASSTDGGIGETQYFGPGTRLLVL.

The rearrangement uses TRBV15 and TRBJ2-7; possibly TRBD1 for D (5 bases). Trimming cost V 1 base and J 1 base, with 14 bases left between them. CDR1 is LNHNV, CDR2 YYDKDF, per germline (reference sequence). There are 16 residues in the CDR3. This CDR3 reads CATSRAQGMGSYEQYF. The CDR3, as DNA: TGTGCCACCAGCAGAGCCCAGGGAATGGGATCCTACGAGCAGTACTTC.